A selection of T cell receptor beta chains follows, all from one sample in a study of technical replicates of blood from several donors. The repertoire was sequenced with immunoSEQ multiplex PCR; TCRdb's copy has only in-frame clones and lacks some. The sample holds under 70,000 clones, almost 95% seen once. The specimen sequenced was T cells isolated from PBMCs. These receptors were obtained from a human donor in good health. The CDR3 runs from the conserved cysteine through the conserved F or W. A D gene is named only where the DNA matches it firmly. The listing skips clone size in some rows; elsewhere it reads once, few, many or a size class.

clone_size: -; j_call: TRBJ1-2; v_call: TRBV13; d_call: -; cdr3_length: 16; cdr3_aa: CASSFGSGLGDYGYTF; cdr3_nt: TGTGCCAGCAGCTTTGGGTCCGGGTTAGGGGACTATGGCTACACCTTC
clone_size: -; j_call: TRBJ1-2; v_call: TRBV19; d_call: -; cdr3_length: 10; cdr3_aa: CASRGAGYTF; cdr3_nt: TGTGCCAGTAGGGGGGCTGGCTACACCTTC
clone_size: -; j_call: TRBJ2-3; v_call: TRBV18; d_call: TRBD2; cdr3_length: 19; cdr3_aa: CASSPPFLTSGNLPDTQYF; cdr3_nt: TGTGCCAGCTCACCACCGTTTTTGACTAGCGGGAATCTCCCAGATACGCAGTATTTT
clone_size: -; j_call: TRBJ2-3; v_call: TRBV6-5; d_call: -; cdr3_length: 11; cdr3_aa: CATQTGITQYF; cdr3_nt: TGTGCCACCCAGACAGGCATAACGCAGTATTTT
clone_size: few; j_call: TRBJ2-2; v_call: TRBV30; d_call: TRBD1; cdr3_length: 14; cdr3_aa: CAWGTGMNPGELFF; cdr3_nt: TGTGCCTGGGGGACAGGGATGAATCCCGGGGAGCTGTTTTTT
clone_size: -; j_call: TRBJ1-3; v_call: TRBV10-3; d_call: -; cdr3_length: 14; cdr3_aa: CAISDRADGNTIYF; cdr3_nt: TGTGCCATCAGTGACAGGGCAGATGGAAACACCATATATTTT
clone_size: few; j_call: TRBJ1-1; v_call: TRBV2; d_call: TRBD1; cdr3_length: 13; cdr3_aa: CASHDRVGAEAFF; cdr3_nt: TGTGCCAGCCATGACAGGGTCGGGGCTGAAGCTTTCTTT
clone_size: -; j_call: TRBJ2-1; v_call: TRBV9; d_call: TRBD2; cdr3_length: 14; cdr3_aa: CASSVGTRIGEQFF; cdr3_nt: TGTGCCAGCAGCGTCGGGACTAGGATAGGAGAGCAGTTCTTC
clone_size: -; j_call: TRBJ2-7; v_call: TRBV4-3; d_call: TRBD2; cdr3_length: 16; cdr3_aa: CASSQDPGLAGLEQYF; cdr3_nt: TGCGCCAGCAGCCAAGACCCGGGACTAGCGGGATTGGAGCAGTACTTC
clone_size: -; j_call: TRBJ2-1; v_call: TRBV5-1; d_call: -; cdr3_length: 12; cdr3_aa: CASSFEHNEQFF; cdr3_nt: TGCGCCAGCAGCTTTGAGCACAATGAGCAGTTCTTC
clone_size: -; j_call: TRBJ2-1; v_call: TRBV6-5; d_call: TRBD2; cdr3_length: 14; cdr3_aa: CASSSSGSYNEQFF; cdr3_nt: TGTGCCAGCAGTTCTAGCGGATCCTACAATGAGCAGTTCTTC
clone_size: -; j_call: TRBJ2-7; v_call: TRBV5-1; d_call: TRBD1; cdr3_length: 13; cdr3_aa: CASSRDRTYEQYF; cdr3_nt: TGCGCCAGCAGCCGGGACAGGACCTACGAGCAGTACTTC
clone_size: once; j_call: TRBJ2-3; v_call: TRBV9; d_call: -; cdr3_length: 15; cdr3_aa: CASSSLLGDTDTQYF; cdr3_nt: TGTGCCAGCAGCTCTCTTTTGGGAGACACAGATACGCAGTATTTT
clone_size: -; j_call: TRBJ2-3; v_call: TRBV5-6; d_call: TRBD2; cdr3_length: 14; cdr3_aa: CASSLGLAADTQYF; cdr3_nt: TGTGCCAGCAGCTTGGGACTAGCTGCAGATACGCAGTATTTT
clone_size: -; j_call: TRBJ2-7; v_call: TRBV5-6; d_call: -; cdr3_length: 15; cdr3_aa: CASSDETGLSYEQYF; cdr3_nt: TGTGCCAGCAGCGACGAAACAGGATTATCCTACGAGCAGTACTTC
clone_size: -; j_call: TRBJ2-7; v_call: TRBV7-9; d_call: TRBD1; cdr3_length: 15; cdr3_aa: CASSPSGTERYEQYF; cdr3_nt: TGTGCCAGCAGCCCCTCCGGGACAGAACGCTACGAGCAGTACTTC
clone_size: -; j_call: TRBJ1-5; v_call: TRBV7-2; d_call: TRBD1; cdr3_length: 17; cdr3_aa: CASSFRTGGAGNQPQHF; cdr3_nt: TGTGCCAGCAGCTTCCGGACAGGGGGCGCGGGCAATCAGCCCCAGCATTTT
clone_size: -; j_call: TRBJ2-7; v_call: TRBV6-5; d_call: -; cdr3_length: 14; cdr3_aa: CASSYNTGSYEQYF; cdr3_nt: TGTGCCAGCAGTTATAATACAGGCTCCTACGAGCAGTACTTC
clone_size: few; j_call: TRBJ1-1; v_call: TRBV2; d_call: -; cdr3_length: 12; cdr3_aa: CASSYRITEAFF; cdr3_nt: TGTGCCAGCAGCTACAGGATAACTGAAGCTTTCTTT
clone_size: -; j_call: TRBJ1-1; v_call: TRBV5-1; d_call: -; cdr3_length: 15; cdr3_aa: CASSSTGGENTEAFF; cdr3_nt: TGCGCCAGCAGCTCCACGGGGGGGGAGAACACTGAAGCTTTCTTT
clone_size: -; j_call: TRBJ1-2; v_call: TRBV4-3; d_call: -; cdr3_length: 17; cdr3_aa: CASSQGWVEGPSYGYTF; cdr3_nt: TGCGCCAGCAGCCAAGGATGGGTGGAGGGGCCTTCCTATGGCTACACCTTC
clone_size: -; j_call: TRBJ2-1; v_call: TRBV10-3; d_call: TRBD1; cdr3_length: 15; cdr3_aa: CAITLGQSSYNEQFF; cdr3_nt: TGTGCCATCACTTTGGGACAGAGCTCCTACAATGAGCAGTTCTTC
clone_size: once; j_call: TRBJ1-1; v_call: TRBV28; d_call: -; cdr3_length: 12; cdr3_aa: CASGTANTEAFF; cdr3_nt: TGTGCCAGCGGAACAGCGAACACTGAAGCTTTCTTT
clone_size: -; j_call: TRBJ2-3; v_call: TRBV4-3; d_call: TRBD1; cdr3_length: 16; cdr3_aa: CASSQDPWTGVDTQYF; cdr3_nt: TGCGCCAGCAGCCAAGATCCGTGGACAGGGGTTGATACGCAGTATTTT